The clone carrying this T cell receptor (beta chain) was seen only once. The source of the sample is a study of blood T cell repertoires in COVID-19. The wider study: T cells, B-cell-depleted T cells, or PBMCs supplied cDNA or gDNA.

In Seattle, patients joined the study during active infection and were tracked longitudinally. Per germline, CDR1 SGHRS and CDR2 YFSETQ. The CDR3 consists of 15 residues. The germline V and J ends were trimmed by 2 bases and 5 bases, with 11 bases remaining between them. Authors' data handling: Researchers report that nucleated cell counts were estimated from reference gene primer amplification. The repertoire was sequenced with immunoSEQ multiplex PCR; TCRdb's copy has only in-frame clones and lacks some. Clonal size and the V and J genes are those of that table, whereas D and trimming came from the DNA. The sample includes nearly 350,000 clones, around 87% seen only once; the top ten take around 6%.

The chain is built from TRBV5-1 and TRBJ1-6; D call uncertain. Sequencing was carried out using peripheral blood. This clonotype was obtained from a woman between 50 and 59 years old with COVID-19, enrolled during active disease. CDR3 sequence: CASSFSALDNSPLHF. In DNA form, the CDR3 reads TGCGCCAGCAGCTTCTCCGCCCTAGATAATTCACCCCTCCACTTT.